This entry concerns a single T cell receptor beta chain. Original processing notes: Reference gene primer amplification gave estimated nucleated cell counts. Assay: immunoSEQ multiplex PCR; the TCRdb copy retains only in-frame clones and omits some. That table supplies the V and J calls and clone size; D and trimming were determined from the DNA. Of 70,000 or so clones listed, over 75% were seen once; the top ten hold 11%. Trimming shortened V by 5 bases and J by 5 bases, and 15 bases separated the two germline ends. The CDR3 runs 13 residues. Germline values: CDR1 SQVTM, CDR2 ANQGSEA. The record originates from a study of blood T cell repertoires in COVID-19. Across the study: Italy, Spain and the United States were the sources of the convalescent and acute COVID-19 samples. The analysed material was cDNA or gDNA that came from T cells, B-cell-depleted T cells, or PBMCs.

The J gene is TRBJ1-1, the V gene TRBV29-1, with D possibly TRBD1 on 5 matching bases. This clonotype was obtained from a man aged 65 to 79 with active or convalescent COVID-19. The material sequenced was peripheral blood. The CDR3 protein is CSVSGGGDTEAFF. The CDR3 nucleotides read TGCAGCGTTTCAGGTGGGGGGGATACTGAAGCTTTCTTT.